This TCR beta chain was profiled in a study of Graves' ophthalmopathy and Graves' hyperthyroidism. In its sample, this clonotype was seen many times. The CDR3 loop spans 17 amino acids. V lost 3 bases, J lost 5 bases, and 23 bases lay in between. Germline-derived CDR1 and CDR2 are SGHRS and YFSETQ. Amplifying from RNA transcripts, the study obtained TCR beta CDR3 regions. An initial RT-PCR round employing HTBI primers preceded a second-round multiplex PCR. TCRdb analysed the multiplex PCR reads with MiXCR anew, one entry per CDR3 protein. The sample holds a few hundred thousand distinct CDR3 sequences, under 45% seen once.

This chain joins TRBV5-1 and TRBJ1-1; D is perhaps TRBD1 (5 bases). Sequencing was done on a sample of peripheral blood or thyroid tissue (not recorded which). This receptor was obtained from an adult man with Graves' hyperthyroidism. The CDR3 reads CASSSTAQGRGKTEAFF. CDR3 nucleotide sequence: TGCGCCAGCAGCTCGACCGCGCAGGGTCGCGGTAAGACTGAAGCTTTCTTT.